The 19 T cell receptor beta chains presented below share a single source sample, sequenced in a study of CD8 T cells in Susac syndrome. RNA, at 0.5 to 1 ug, was reverse transcribed with random hexamers. TCRdb analysed the immunoSEQ multiplex PCR reads with MiXCR anew, one entry per CDR3 protein. The sample comprises about 210,000 distinct CDR3 sequences, about 95% of which are singletons, and 0.085% to 0.1% rests with the top ten. The sample was CD4+ T cells from PBMCs. The receptors shown here come from a human donor with multiple sclerosis.

The chain has TRBV5-4 and TRBJ2-3, with D possibly TRBD2 on 5 matching bases. V gave up 3 bases and J gave up 4 bases, with 15 bases separating them. Germline lookup yields CDR1 SGHNT and CDR2 YYREEE (reference sequence). The CDR3 has 15 residues. In DNA form, the CDR3 reads TGTGCCAGCAGCTCCGGGATCCCTCGCGCAGATACGCAGTATTTT. It translates to CASSSGIPRADTQYF.

The chain is built from TRBV20-1 and TRBJ2-3, with unresolved D. V was cut by 6 bases and J by 6 bases, with 22 bases left in between. Germline lookup yields CDR1 DFQATT and CDR2 SNEGSKA (reference sequence). The CDR3 is 15 amino acids. The CDR3 protein is CSATTPTSLLDTQYF. CDR3 DNA sequence: TGCAGTGCAACAACCCCTACGAGCCTTTTGGATACGCAGTATTTT.

The chain carries TRBV29-1 and TRBJ2-7, with 10 bases aligning to TRBD1. The trim removed 3 bases at V and 5 bases at J, leaving 7 bases unmatched. This CDR3 is built from 14 residues. Germline V gives CDR1 SQVTM, CDR2 ANQGSEA. The CDR3 DNA is TGCAGCGTTGATGGACAGGGGGGATCCCACGAGCAGTACTTC. It specifies CSVDGQGGSHEQYF.

The V call is TRBV29-1, the J call TRBJ2-5; D remains ambiguous. The CDR3 consists of 11 residues. V dropped 4 bases and J dropped 1 base, with 4 bases sitting between them. The germline gives CDR1 SQVTM, CDR2 ANQGSEA. CDR3 in amino acids: CSVGRQETQYF. In DNA form, the CDR3 reads TGCAGCGTTGGTCGCCAAGAGACCCAGTACTTC.

This clonotype has a single count. The V and J genes are TRBV5-6 and TRBJ1-1, with 10 positions matching TRBD1. Looked up from germline, CDR1 is SGHDT and CDR2 is YYEEEE. This CDR3 spans 15 amino acids. The junction had 8 bases not matched to a gene; V was cut back by 2 bases and J by 7 bases. The CDR3 loop reads CASSLGWDRGIEAFF. The CDR3 bases are TGTGCCAGCAGCTTAGGATGGGACAGGGGAATTGAAGCTTTCTTT. Variable domain in full (rest from reference TRBV5-6 and TRBJ1-1): DAGVTQSPTHLIKTRGQQVTLRCSPKSGHDTVSWYQQALGQGPQFIFQYYEEEERQRGNFPDRFSGHQFPNYSSELNVNALLLGDSALYLCASSLGWDRGIEAFFGQGTRLTVV.

This rearrangement joins TRBV20-1 to TRBJ2-1; D is perhaps TRBD2 (5 bases). This CDR3 contains 13 residues. Germline V gene lookup returns CDR1 DFQATT and CDR2 SNEGSKA (reference sequence). Trimming shortened V by 1 base and J by 7 bases, and 11 bases separated the two germline ends. CDR3 residues: CSARGTGNNEQFF. The DNA for the CDR3 is TGCAGTGCTAGAGGGACTGGCAATAATGAGCAGTTCTTC.

This chain uses TRBV19 with TRBJ2-1; D is unresolved. Per germline, CDR1 LNHDA and CDR2 SQIVND (reference sequence). CDR3 length: 14 residues. Trimming cost V 1 base and J 5 bases, with 9 bases left between them. CDR3 nucleotides: TGTGCCAGTAGTATAGGGAGCCCAAACAATGAGCAGTTCTTC. Encoded protein: CASSIGSPNNEQFF.

The chain joins TRBV29-1 to TRBJ2-1; TRBD1 agrees at 9 bases. V gave up 7 bases and J gave up 6 bases; unmatched junction bases: 10. The CDR3 sequence is 14 residues long. Germline CDR1 SQVTM, CDR2 ANQGSEA. CDR3 in DNA: TGCAGCGGCCGAGAGTGGGGACAGGGCAATGAGCAGTTCTTC. Translated: CSGREWGQGNEQFF.

V and J are TRBV20-1 and TRBJ1-5; 7 bases agree with TRBD1. There are 14 residues in the CDR3. Trimming at V came to 6 bases and at J to 3 bases, leaving 8 bases not matched to a gene. Germline CDR1 DFQATT, CDR2 SNEGSKA (reference sequence). CDR3 coding DNA: TGCAGTGCCCTGGGGGACAGTTACAATCAGCCCCAGCATTTT. It codes for CSALGDSYNQPQHF.

The chain employs TRBV5-6 and TRBJ2-1; D might be TRBD2 (7 bases). Trimming removed 0 bases at V and 6 bases at J, with 10 bases between. CDR1 and CDR2 from the germline V gene are SGHDT and YYEEEE. The CDR3 runs 14 residues. CDR3 bases: TGTGCCAGCAGCTTGGTACGGGGGGCCAATGAGCAGTTCTTC. It codes for CASSLVRGANEQFF.

The genes are TRBV12-3 or TRBV12-4 and TRBJ1-2; perhaps TRBD1 as D (5 bases). CDR3 length equals 13 residues. Trimming stripped 2 bases from V and 8 bases from J, with 12 bases between. The CDR3 DNA is TGTGCCAGCAGTTTAACAGGACACAACGGCTACACCTTC. Translated: CASSLTGHNGYTF.

V and J are TRBV6-5 and TRBJ2-7; D call uncertain. V was clipped by 2 bases and J by 6 bases, with 5 bases between them. The CDR3 loop spans 11 amino acids. CDR1 is MNHEY, CDR2 SVGAGI, per germline. The CDR3 is CASSYGVEQYF. In DNA form, the CDR3 reads TGTGCCAGCAGTTACGGGGTCGAGCAGTACTTC.

The rearrangement joins TRBV4-2 to TRBJ2-7; possibly TRBD1 or TRBD2 for D (5 bases each). Trimming took off 2 bases at V and 2 bases at J, with 10 bases between the two ends. Germline CDR1 LGHNA, CDR2 YNFKEQ. CDR3 length: 14 amino acids. The CDR3 sequence: CASSQSGPTYEQYF. CDR3 DNA sequence: TGTGCCAGCAGCCAATCGGGGCCAACCTACGAGCAGTACTTC.

This clonotype was picked up one time. The chain combines TRBV20-1 with TRBJ2-3; possibly TRBD1 for D (5 bases). The CDR3 extends over 11 amino acids. Looked up from germline, CDR1 is DFQATT and CDR2 is SNEGSKA (reference sequence). V was pared by 4 bases and J by 4 bases, with 6 bases between. The CDR3 sequence is CSATGPDTQYF. CDR3 nucleotide sequence: TGCAGTGCTACAGGGCCAGATACGCAGTATTTT.

The V and J genes are TRBV7-9 and TRBJ2-2; D unclear. The CDR3 spans 12 residues. The germline V and J ends were trimmed by 5 bases and 3 bases, with 4 bases remaining between them. The germline CDR1 and CDR2 sequences are SEHNR and FQNEAQ (reference sequence). The CDR3, as DNA: TGTGCCAGCAGCATCTACACCGGGGAGCTGTTTTTT. It codes for CASSIYTGELFF.

The V and J genes are TRBV7-9 and TRBJ2-5, with D tentatively TRBD2 (5 bases). The germline V gene encodes CDR1 SEHNR and CDR2 FQNEAQ (reference sequence). V lost 3 bases and J 5 bases, leaving 16 bases between the germline ends. The CDR3 has 15 residues. CDR3 residues: CASSFGILAEETQYF. CDR3 nucleotides: TGTGCCAGCAGCTTCGGGATCCTGGCCGAGGAGACCCAGTACTTC.

The chain recombines TRBV4-2 with TRBJ1-6; D possibly corresponds to TRBD1 (6 bases). Per germline, CDR1 LGHNA and CDR2 YNFKEQ. The V gene lost 3 bases and the J gene lost 4 bases, with 13 bases spanning the gap. The CDR3 spans 16 residues. CDR3 sequence: CASSQGRGQYNSPLHF. DNA for the CDR3: TGTGCCAGCAGCCAGGGACGTGGACAGTATAATTCACCCCTCCACTTT.

The V call is TRBV27, the J call TRBJ1-5; perhaps TRBD1 as D (5 bases). The V and J ends lost 1 base and 3 bases respectively, with 13 bases between them. CDR1 is MNHEY and CDR2 is SMNVEV in the germline V gene (reference sequence). The CDR3 length is 16 residues. This chain's CDR3 is CASSLFGGLNNQPQHF. The CDR3 DNA reads TGTGCCAGCAGTTTATTCGGGGGACTCAACAATCAGCCCCAGCATTTT.

This clonotype has just one count. The J gene is TRBJ1-1, the V gene TRBV5-1; maybe TRBD1 (5 bases). Deletions cut 4 bases from V and 5 bases from J, with 18 bases between. The length of the CDR3 is 15 residues. Germline V gene data show CDR1 as SGHRS and CDR2 as YFSETQ. CDR3 protein: CASSPPRQGGTEAFF. Written as DNA, the CDR3 is TGCGCCAGCAGCCCTCCTAGGCAGGGAGGGACTGAAGCTTTCTTT.